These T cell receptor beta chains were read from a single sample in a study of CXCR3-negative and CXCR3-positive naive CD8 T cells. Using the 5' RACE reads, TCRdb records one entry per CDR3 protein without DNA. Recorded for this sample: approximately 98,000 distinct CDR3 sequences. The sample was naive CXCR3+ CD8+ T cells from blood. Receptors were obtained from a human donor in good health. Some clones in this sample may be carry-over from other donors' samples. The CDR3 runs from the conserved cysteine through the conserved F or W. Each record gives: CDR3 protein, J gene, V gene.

CDR3: CASSYLAEGDYNEQFF
J: TRBJ2-1
V: TRBV6-2/TRBV6-3

CDR3: CSADRWGVYNEQFF
J: TRBJ2-1
V: TRBV20-1

CDR3: CASSFAREGAGYNEQFF
J: TRBJ2-1
V: TRBV28

CDR3: CASSLGDTSTDTQYF
J: TRBJ2-3
V: TRBV28

CDR3: CASSQDRAAAGGGYEQYF
J: TRBJ2-7
V: TRBV4-3

CDR3: CASSPNRYVENYEQYF
J: TRBJ2-7
V: TRBV4-2

CDR3: CSARPRTSGNTKRDTQYF
J: TRBJ2-3
V: TRBV20-1

CDR3: CASSEWTGSYNEQFF
J: TRBJ2-1
V: TRBV6-4

CDR3: CSVEGVRRKEATEAMLIEAFF
J: TRBJ1-1
V: TRBV29-1

CDR3: CARETVRGYNEQFF
J: TRBJ2-1
V: TRBV14

CDR3: CASSRDSDLNSPLHF
J: TRBJ1-6
V: TRBV12-3/TRBV12-4

CDR3: CASSLGRDFSYEQYF
J: TRBJ2-7
V: TRBV5-1

CDR3: CASSYDRDMNTEAFF
J: TRBJ1-1
V: TRBV6-2/TRBV6-3

CDR3: CATSENRLIVGQYF
J: TRBJ2-3
V: TRBV24-1

CDR3: CASSRRGDHEQYF
J: TRBJ2-7
V: TRBV4-1

CDR3: CASSIGTGDYEQYF
J: TRBJ2-7
V: TRBV19

CDR3: CASSQDREAFF
J: TRBJ1-1
V: TRBV25-1

CDR3: CASSEALYSLSGLDTGELFF
J: TRBJ2-2
V: TRBV6-1

CDR3: CASGDNQPQHF
J: TRBJ1-5
V: TRBV7-6

CDR3: CASSLGRVGEQYF
J: TRBJ2-7
V: TRBV5-6

CDR3: CASSLTAPGATDTQYF
J: TRBJ2-3
V: TRBV12-3/TRBV12-4

CDR3: CSAPAIKREQIFVQETQYF
J: TRBJ2-5
V: TRBV20-1

CDR3: CASSLEDRVETQYF
J: TRBJ2-5
V: TRBV5-1

CDR3: CSVWTSGTTSYNEQFF
J: TRBJ2-1
V: TRBV29-1

CDR3: CASSLTPGQETQYF
J: TRBJ2-5
V: TRBV6-5

CDR3: CASRTGGSFYEQYF
J: TRBJ2-7
V: TRBV28

CDR3: CASRAGQGDNEQFF
J: TRBJ2-1
V: TRBV12-3/TRBV12-4

CDR3: CASGAGANVLTF
J: TRBJ2-6
V: TRBV6-5

CDR3: CASSLSQDTRYEQYF
J: TRBJ2-7
V: TRBV7-9

CDR3: CASSLVPADTQYF
J: TRBJ2-3
V: TRBV12-3/TRBV12-4

CDR3: CASSSPTGLVNEQFF
J: TRBJ2-1
V: TRBV28

CDR3: CASSSTGTGHSYF
J: TRBJ2-7
V: TRBV18

CDR3: CSGPTGVGEQLF
J: TRBJ2-1
V: TRBV29-1

CDR3: CASSQGDINQPQHF
J: TRBJ1-5
V: TRBV4-1

CDR3: CASSFAFSNQPQHF
J: TRBJ1-5
V: TRBV12-3/TRBV12-4

CDR3: CASSFLARPPNEQFF
J: TRBJ2-1
V: TRBV6-5

CDR3: CASSDRVIIYNEQFF
J: TRBJ2-1
V: TRBV6-5

CDR3: CASSFRGLAGGPASYNEQFF
J: TRBJ2-1
V: TRBV28

CDR3: CASSHPQGTAIDQYF
J: TRBJ2-5
V: TRBV7-6

CDR3: CASGTGFQETQYF
J: TRBJ2-5
V: TRBV12-3/TRBV12-4

CDR3: CASSQRRSDTQYF
J: TRBJ2-3
V: TRBV4-3

CDR3: CASISFGPRATNEKLFF
J: TRBJ1-4
V: TRBV6-1

CDR3: CASSQGPEVSYNEQFF
J: TRBJ2-1
V: TRBV3-1

CDR3: CASSYWANVYSNQPQHF
J: TRBJ1-5
V: TRBV6-6

CDR3: CASSHGTSGGYGETQYF
J: TRBJ2-5
V: TRBV4-1

CDR3: CASILEVDTQYF
J: TRBJ2-3
V: TRBV7-9

CDR3: CSARDSVSFSSYNEQFF
J: TRBJ2-1
V: TRBV20-1

CDR3: CASRQGRGEAFF
J: TRBJ1-1
V: TRBV7-9

CDR3: CASSNGLAYNEQFF
J: TRBJ2-1
V: TRBV13

CDR3: CASSAAGQGYNEQFF
J: TRBJ2-1
V: TRBV7-9

CDR3: CASSLGIGVAGRETQYF
J: TRBJ2-5
V: TRBV2